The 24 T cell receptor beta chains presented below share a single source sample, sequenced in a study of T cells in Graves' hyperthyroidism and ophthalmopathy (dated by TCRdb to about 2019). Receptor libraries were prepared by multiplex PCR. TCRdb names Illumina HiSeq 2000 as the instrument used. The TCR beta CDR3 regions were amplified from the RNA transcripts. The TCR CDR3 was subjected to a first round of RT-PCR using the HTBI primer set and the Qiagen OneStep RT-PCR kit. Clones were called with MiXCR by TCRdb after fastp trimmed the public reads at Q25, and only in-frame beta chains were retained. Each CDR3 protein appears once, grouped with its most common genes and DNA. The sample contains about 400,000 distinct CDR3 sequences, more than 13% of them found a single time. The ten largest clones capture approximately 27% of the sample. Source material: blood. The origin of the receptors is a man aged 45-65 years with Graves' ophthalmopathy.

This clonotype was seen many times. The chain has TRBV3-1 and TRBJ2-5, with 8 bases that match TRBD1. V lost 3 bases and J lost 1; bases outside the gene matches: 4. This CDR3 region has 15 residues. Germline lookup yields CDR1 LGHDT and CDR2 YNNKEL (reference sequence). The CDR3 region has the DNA TGTGCCAGCAGCCATCTAACAGGGGGCCAAGAGACCCAGTACTTC. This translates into CASSHLTGGQETQYF.

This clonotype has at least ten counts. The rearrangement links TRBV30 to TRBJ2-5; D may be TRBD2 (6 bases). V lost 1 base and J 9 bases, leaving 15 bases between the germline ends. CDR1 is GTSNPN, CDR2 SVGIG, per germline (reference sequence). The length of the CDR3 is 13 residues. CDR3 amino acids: CAWSGGAHEAQYF. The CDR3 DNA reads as TGTGCCTGGAGTGGCGGGGCCCACGAGGCCCAGTACTTC.

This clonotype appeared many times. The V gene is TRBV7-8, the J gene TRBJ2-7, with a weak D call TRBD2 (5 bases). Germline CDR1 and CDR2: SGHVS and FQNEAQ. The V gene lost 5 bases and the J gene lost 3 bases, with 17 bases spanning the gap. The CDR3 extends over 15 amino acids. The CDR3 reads CASSPRWGEVYEQYF. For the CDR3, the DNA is TGTGCCAGCAGCCCCAGGTGGGGAGAGGTCTACGAGCAGTACTTC.

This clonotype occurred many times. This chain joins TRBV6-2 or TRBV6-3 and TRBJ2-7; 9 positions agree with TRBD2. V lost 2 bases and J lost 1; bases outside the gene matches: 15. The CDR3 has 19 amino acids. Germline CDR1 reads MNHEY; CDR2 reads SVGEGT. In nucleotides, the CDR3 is TGTGCCAGCAGTTACCTCGGCGGCCGGAGCGGGAGGCGTTCCTACGAGCAGTACTTC. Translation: CASSYLGGRSGRRSYEQYF.

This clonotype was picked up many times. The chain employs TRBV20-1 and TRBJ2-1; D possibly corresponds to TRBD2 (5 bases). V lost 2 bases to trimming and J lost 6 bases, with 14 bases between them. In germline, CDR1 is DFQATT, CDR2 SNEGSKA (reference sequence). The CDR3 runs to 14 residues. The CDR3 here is CSARFYRGTNEQFF. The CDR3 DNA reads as TGCAGTGCTAGATTCTACCGGGGTACCAATGAGCAGTTCTTC.

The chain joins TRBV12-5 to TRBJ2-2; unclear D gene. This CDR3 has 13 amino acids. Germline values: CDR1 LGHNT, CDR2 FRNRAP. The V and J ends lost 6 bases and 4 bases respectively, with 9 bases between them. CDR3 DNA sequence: TGTGCTAGTGGCTCCGGCATCACCGGGGAGCTGTTTTTT. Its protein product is CASGSGITGELFF.

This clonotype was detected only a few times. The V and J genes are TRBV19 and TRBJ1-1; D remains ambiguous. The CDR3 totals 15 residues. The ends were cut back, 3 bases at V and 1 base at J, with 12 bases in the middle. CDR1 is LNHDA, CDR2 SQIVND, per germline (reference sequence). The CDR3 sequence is CASSMYPEKNTEAFF. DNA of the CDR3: TGTGCCAGTAGTATGTATCCGGAAAAGAACACTGAAGCTTTCTTT.

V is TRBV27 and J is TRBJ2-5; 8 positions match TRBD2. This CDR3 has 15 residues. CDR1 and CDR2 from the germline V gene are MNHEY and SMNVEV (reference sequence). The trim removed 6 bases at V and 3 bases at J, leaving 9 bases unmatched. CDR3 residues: CASRDYTSGEETQYF. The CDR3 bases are TGTGCCAGCAGGGATTATACTAGCGGCGAAGAGACCCAGTACTTC.

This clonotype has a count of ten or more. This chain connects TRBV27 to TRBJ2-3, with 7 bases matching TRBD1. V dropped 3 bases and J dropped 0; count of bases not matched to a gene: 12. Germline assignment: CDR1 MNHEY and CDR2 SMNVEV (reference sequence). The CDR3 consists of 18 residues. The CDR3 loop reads CASSFRRTGQSSTDTQYF. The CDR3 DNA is TGTGCCAGCAGTTTCCGACGGACAGGACAATCTAGCACAGATACGCAGTATTTT.

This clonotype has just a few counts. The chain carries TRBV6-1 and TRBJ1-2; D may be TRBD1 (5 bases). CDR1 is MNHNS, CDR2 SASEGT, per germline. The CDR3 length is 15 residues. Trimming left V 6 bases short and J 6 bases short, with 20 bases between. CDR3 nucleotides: TGTGCCAGCAGCCGCACGATTGGGGCGGAAAATGGCTACACCTTC. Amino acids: CASSRTIGAENGYTF.

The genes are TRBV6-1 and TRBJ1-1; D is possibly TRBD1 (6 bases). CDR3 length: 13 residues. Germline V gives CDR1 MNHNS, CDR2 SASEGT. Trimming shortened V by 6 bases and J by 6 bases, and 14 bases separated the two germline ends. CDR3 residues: CASRSPGAAEAFF. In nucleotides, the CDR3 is TGTGCCAGCAGATCCCCGGGGGCGGCTGAAGCTTTCTTT.

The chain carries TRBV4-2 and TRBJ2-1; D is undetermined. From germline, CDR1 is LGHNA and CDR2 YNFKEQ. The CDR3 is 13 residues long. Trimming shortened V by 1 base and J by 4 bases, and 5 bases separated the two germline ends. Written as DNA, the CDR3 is TGTGCCAGCAGCCAAGCGGAGTACAATGAGCAGTTCTTC. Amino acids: CASSQAEYNEQFF.

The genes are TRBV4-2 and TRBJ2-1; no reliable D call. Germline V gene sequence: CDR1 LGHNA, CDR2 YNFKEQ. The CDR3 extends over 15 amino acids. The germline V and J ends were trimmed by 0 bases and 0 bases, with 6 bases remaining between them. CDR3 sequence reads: CASSQDLGSYNEQFF. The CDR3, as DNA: TGTGCCAGCAGCCAAGATCTAGGCTCCTACAATGAGCAGTTCTTC.

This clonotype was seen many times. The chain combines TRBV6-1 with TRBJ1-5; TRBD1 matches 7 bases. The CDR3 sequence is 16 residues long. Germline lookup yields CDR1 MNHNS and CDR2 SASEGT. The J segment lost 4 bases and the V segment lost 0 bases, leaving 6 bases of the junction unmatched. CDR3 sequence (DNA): TGTGCCAGCAGTGAAGCGAGGGGCAGGGGGAATCAGCCCCAGCATTTT. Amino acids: CASSEARGRGNQPQHF.

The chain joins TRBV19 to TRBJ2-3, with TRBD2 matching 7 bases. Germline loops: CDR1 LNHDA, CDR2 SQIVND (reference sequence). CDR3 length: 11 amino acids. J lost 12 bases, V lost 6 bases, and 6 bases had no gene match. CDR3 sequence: CASRRSGDQYF. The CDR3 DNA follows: TGTGCCAGTAGACGAAGCGGGGATCAGTATTTT.

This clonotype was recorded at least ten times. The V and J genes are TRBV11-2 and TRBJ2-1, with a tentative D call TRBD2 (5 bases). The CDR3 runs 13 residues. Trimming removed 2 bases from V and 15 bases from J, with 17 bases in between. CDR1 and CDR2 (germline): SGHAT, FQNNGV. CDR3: CASSLLLFAGLFF. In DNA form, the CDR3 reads TGTGCCAGCAGCTTATTGTTGTTTGCGGGTCTGTTCTTC.

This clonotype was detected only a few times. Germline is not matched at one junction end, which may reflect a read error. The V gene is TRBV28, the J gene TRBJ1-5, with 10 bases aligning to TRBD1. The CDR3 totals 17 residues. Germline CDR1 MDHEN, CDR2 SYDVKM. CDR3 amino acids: CAGSPWDRGLRNQPQHF. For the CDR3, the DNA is TGTGCCGGCAGTCCCTGGGACAGGGGCCTTAGAAATCAGCCCCAGCATTTT.

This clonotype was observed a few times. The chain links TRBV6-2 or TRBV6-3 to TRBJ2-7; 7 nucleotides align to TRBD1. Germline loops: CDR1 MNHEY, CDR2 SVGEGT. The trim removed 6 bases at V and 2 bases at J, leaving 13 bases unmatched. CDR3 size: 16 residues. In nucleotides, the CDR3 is TGTGCCAGCAGCCAAGAAGGGACAGCGAGCGCCTACGAGCAGTACTTC. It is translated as CASSQEGTASAYEQYF.

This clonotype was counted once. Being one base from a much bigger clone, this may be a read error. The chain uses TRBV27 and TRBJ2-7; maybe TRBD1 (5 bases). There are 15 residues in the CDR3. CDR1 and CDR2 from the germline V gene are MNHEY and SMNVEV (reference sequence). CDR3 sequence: CASSSLQDTNYEQCF. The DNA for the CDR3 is TGTGCCAGCAGTTCCCTACAGGATACTAACTACGAGCAGTGCTTC.

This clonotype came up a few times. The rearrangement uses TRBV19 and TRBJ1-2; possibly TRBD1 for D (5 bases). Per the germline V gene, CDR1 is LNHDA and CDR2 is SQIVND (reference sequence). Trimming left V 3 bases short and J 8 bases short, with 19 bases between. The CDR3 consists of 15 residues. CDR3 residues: CASSIPERGVEGYTF. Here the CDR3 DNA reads TGTGCCAGTAGTATTCCTGAAAGGGGCGTAGAAGGCTACACCTTC.

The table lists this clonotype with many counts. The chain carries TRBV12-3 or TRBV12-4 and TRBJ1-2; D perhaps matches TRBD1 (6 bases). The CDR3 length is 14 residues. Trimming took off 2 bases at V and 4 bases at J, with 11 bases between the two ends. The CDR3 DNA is TGTGCCAGCAGTTTAACAGGGATAAGCTATGGCTACACCTTC. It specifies CASSLTGISYGYTF.

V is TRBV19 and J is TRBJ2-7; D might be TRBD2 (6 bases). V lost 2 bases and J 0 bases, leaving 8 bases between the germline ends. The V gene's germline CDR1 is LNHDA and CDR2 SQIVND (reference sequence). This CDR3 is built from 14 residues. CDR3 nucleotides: TGTGCCAGTAGTATAAGCGGGCTCTCCTACGAGCAGTACTTC. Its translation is CASSISGLSYEQYF.

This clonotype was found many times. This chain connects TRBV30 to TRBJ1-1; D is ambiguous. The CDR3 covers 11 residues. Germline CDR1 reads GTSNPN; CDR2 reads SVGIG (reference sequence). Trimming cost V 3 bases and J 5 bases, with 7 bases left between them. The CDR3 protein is CAWRYETEAFF. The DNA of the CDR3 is TGTGCCTGGAGGTACGAAACTGAAGCTTTCTTT. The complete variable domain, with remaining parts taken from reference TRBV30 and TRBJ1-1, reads SQTIHQWPATLVQPVGSPLSLECTVEGTSNPNLYWYRQAAGRGLQLLFYSVGIGQISSEVPQNLSASRPQDRQFILSSKKLLLSDSGFYLCAWRYETEAFFGQGTRLTVV.

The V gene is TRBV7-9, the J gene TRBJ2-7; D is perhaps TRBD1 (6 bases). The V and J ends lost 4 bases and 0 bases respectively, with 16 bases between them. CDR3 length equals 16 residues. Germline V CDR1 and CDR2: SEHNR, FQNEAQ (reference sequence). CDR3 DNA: TGTGCCAGCAGCTCGACCCGAGGGGGATACTCCTACGAGCAGTACTTC. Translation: CASSSTRGGYSYEQYF.